The 8 T cell receptor beta chains in this list originate from one sample, sequenced in a study of blood T cell repertoires in COVID-19. Here immunoSEQ multiplex PCR was the method, and the copy in TCRdb shows in-frame clones only, minus some. The sample carries roughly 250,000 clones, 70% to 90% recorded once. Sequencing was done on a sample of peripheral blood. The receptors were gathered from a woman in her thirties or forties who had recovered from COVID-19.

The gene calls are TRBV5-1 and TRBJ2-1; D gene uncertain. The V gene's germline CDR1 is SGHRS and CDR2 YFSETQ. The CDR3 consists of 16 residues. V gave up 3 bases and J gave up 4 bases, with 17 bases separating them. The CDR3 sequence: CASSSHLVRPYNEQFF. Written as DNA, the CDR3 is TGCGCCAGCAGCTCGCACCTGGTGAGGCCATACAATGAGCAGTTCTTC.

The chain is built from TRBV4-3 and TRBJ2-3; D unclear. The V gene's germline CDR1 is LGHNA and CDR2 YSLEER. Trimming pared 4 bases from V and 9 bases from J, leaving 20 bases between. This CDR3 region has 15 residues. CDR3 sequence reads: CASSLAHTKPVTQYF. DNA for the CDR3: TGCGCCAGCAGCCTAGCCCACACAAAACCGGTAACGCAGTATTTT.

This rearrangement joins TRBV19 to TRBJ1-6, with D maybe TRBD1 (6 bases). CDR1 is LNHDA and CDR2 is SQIVND in the germline V gene (reference sequence). This CDR3 spans 13 amino acids. Trimming pared 5 bases from V and 8 bases from J, leaving 10 bases between. CDR3 sequence (DNA): TGTGCCAGTAGTGGGGGGGCAGATTCACCCCTCCACTTT. As protein: CASSGGADSPLHF. The full variable domain, completed using reference TRBV19 and TRBJ1-6, is DGGITQSPKYLFRKEGQNVTLSCEQNLNHDAMYWYRQDPGQGLRLIYYSQIVNDFQKGDIAEGYSVSREKKESFPLTVTSAQKNPTAFYLCASSGGADSPLHFGNGTRLTVT.

The rearrangement links TRBV6-4 to TRBJ1-4; weak D call: TRBD1 (6 bases). The CDR3 totals 13 residues. Trimming removed 2 bases from V and 10 bases from J, with 11 bases in between. Looked up from germline, CDR1 is MRHNA and CDR2 is SNTAGT. The CDR3 sequence: CASSDKRGGKLFF. DNA for the CDR3: TGTGCCAGCAGTGACAAGAGAGGGGGAAAACTGTTTTTT.

This chain uses TRBV6-2 or TRBV6-3 with TRBJ2-7; 8 nucleotides line up with TRBD1. This CDR3 has 17 residues. Germline V lookup: CDR1 MNHEY, CDR2 SVGEGT. The V gene end was trimmed by 2 bases and the J gene end by 7 bases; junction bases not matched to a gene: 16. CDR3: CASSYKVGEDRDGEQYF. CDR3 DNA: TGTGCCAGCAGTTACAAGGTCGGCGAGGACAGGGACGGAGAGCAGTACTTC.

The genes are TRBV7-2 and TRBJ1-2, with D maybe TRBD1 (6 bases). There are 15 residues in the CDR3. V was trimmed by 1 base and J by 5 bases, leaving 14 bases between them. CDR1 SGHTA and CDR2 FQGNSA come from the germline V gene. CDR3 loop: CASSLGTGPSYGYTF. The CDR3 DNA reads TGTGCCAGCAGCTTAGGTACAGGGCCCAGTTATGGCTACACCTTC. The complete variable domain, with remaining parts taken from reference TRBV7-2 and TRBJ1-2, reads GAGVSQSPSNKVTEKGKDVELRCDPISGHTALYWYRQSLGQGLEFLIYFQGNSAPDKSGLPSDRFSAERTGGSVSTLTIQRTQQEDSAVYLCASSLGTGPSYGYTFGSGTRLTVV.

The chain couples TRBV6-4 to TRBJ2-1, with 7 bases aligning to TRBD1. Germline-derived CDR1 and CDR2 are MRHNA and SNTAGT. V was clipped by 5 bases and J by 7 bases; unmatched bases: 20. The CDR3 totals 18 residues. The CDR3 DNA is TGTGCCAGCAGTCCCCTGGGCGTAAAGGGGGCTTGGGGGAATGAGCAGTTCTTC. Protein: CASSPLGVKGAWGNEQFF.

The chain has TRBV5-6 and TRBJ2-7; 9 bases match TRBD1. This CDR3 is 13 amino acids long. Germline loops: CDR1 SGHDT, CDR2 YYEEEE. Trimming at V came to 5 bases and at J to 5 bases, leaving 5 bases not matched to a gene. CDR3 DNA sequence: TGTGCCAGCAGGTGGACAGGGGTCAACGAGCAGTACTTC. Its protein is CASRWTGVNEQYF.